The present T cell receptor (beta chain) was sequenced within a study of blood T cell repertoires in COVID-19. In the study overall: Donors in the United States, Italy and Spain gave samples during acute or convalescent COVID-19.

The data were produced by immunoSEQ multiplex PCR, yet TCRdb's version contains in-frame clones alone and is incomplete. The sample consists of 380,000 or so clones, over 75% of them appearing once. The CDR3 contains 16 residues. CDR1 is LGHDT and CDR2 is YNNKEL in the germline V gene (reference sequence). Trimming cost V 1 base and J 2 bases; bases outside gene matches: 7. This receptor was obtained from a man aged 25 to 45 who had recovered from COVID-19. This rearrangement joins TRBV3-1 (or the pseudogene TRBV3-2) to TRBJ2-7; 8 bases map to TRBD1. Sequencing was done on a sample of PBMCs or T cells enriched from blood (not recorded which). CDR3 loop: CASSQGGRGRPYEQYF. CDR3 nucleotides: TGTGCCAGCAGCCAAGGGGGCAGGGGGCGCCCCTACGAGCAGTACTTC.